This T cell receptor (beta chain) was profiled in a study of blood T cell repertoires in COVID-19. The wider study: Acute and convalescent COVID-19 samples came from the United States, Italy and Spain. T cells, B-cell-depleted T cells, or PBMCs provided the cDNA or gDNA that served as material.

V lost 3 bases and J 4 bases, leaving 8 bases between the germline ends. The CDR3 has 13 amino acids. Authors' methods: Estimation of nucleated cell counts relied on the amplification of reference gene primers. Using immunoSEQ multiplex PCR, the repertoire was profiled, and TCRdb retains in-frame clones only, with some absent. The D gene and trimming were derived from the DNA, and the V and J assignments and clone size from that table. The sample has over 15,000 clones, about 83% seen once; the top ten hold 11%. The J gene is TRBJ2-3, the V gene TRBV12-3 or TRBV12-4; TRBD2 is a possible D gene (5 bases). Sequenced material: peripheral blood. The sequence came from a human donor in a cohort sampled during active COVID-19. The CDR3 is CASSFTEADTQYF. The CDR3 nucleotides are TGTGCCAGCAGTTTCACGGAGGCAGATACGCAGTATTTT.